The sequence of this TCR beta chain was determined in a study of T cells expressing NK-cell markers. Across the whole study: Of eight sequenced donors, seven were HCMV-seropositive and one HCMV-seronegative.

Remarks on this clonotype: Its antigen remains unknown.

Germline V gene lookup returns CDR1 SEHNR and CDR2 FQNEAQ (reference sequence). This CDR3 contains 16 residues. The study, taken as a whole, reports: A few donors' CD3+CD56-NKG2C+ cells were dominated by the same clonotypes.

TCRdb reanalyzed the 5' RACE reads and collapses them to one entry per CDR3 protein, without DNA. The table for this sample gives about 380,000 distinct CDR3 sequences. The chain employs TRBV7-9 and TRBJ2-2; TCRdb's D call of TRBD1 is untestable without DNA. Sequencing used blood T cells: a sorted CD56 or NKG2C T cell subset, CD4+ or CD8+ T cells, or bulk PBMC T cells (not recorded which). The TCR originated in a man aged 18-69 years in good health. Here the CDR3 reads CASSSSGRVRTGELFF.